This record covers a single T cell receptor (beta chain). Trimming pared 8 bases from V and 2 bases from J, leaving 10 bases between. The germline V gene has CDR1 SNHLY and CDR2 FYNNEI. This CDR3 region has 12 residues. This entry is derived from a study of blood T cells in healthy people across ages. Using a J-beta primer mix together with a sample-barcoded 5' primer, a second PCR was run for roughly 6 to 12 cycles. Each of the cDNA molecules was tagged by a template-switch adaptor with 12 random nucleotides. Each CDR3 protein gets one entry after TCRdb re-called the 5' RACE reads with MiXCR. The sample shows some 1.8 million distinct CDR3 sequences, about two fifths of them seen only once.

This chain links TRBV2 with TRBJ2-7, with a weak D call TRBD1 (5 bases). The source of this sequence is a human donor in good health. The sequencing sample was made of blood. Written as DNA, the CDR3 is TGTGCCAGCCTGGCAGGGCCCTACGAGCAGTACTTC. Its translation is CASLAGPYEQYF.